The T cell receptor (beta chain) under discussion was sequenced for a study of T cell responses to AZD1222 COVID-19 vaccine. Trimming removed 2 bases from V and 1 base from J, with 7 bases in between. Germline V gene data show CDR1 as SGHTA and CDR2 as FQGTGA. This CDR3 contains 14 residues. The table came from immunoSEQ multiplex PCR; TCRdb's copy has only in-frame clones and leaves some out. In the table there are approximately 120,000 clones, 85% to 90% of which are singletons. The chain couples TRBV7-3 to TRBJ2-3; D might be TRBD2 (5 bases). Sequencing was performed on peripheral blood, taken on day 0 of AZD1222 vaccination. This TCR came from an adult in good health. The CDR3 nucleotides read TGTGCCAGCAGCTTACGGGGAGGCACAGATACGCAGTATTTT. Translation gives CASSLRGGTDTQYF.